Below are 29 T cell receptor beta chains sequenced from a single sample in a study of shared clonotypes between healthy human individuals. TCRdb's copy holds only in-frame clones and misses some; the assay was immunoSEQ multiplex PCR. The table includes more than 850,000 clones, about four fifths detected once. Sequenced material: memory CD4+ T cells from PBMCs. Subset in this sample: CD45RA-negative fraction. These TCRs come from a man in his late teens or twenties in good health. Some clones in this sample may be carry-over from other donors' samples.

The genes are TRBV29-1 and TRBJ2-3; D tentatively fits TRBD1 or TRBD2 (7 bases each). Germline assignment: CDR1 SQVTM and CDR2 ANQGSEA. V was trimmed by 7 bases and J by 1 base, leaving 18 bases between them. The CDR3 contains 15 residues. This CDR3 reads CSASGGGKGTDTQYF. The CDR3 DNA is TGCAGCGCATCAGGGGGGGGAAAAGGCACAGATACGCAGTATTTT.

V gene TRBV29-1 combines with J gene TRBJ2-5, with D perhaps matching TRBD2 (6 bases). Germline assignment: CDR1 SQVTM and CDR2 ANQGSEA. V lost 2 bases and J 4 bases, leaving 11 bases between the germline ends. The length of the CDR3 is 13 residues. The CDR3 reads CSVERQGGETQYF. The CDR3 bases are TGCAGCGTTGAAAGGCAGGGAGGAGAGACCCAGTACTTC.

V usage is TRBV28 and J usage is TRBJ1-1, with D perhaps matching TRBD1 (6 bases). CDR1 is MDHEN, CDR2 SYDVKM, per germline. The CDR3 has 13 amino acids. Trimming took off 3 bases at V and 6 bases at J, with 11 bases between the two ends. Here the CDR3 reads CASSFAGGPEAFF. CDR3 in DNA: TGTGCCAGCAGTTTTGCGGGGGGGCCTGAAGCTTTCTTT.

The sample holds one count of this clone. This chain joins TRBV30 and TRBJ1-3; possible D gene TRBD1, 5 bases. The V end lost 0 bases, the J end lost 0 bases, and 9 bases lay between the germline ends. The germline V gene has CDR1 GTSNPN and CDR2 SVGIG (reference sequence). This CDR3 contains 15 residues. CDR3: CAWSVGGLSGNTIYF. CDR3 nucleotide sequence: TGTGCCTGGAGTGTTGGGGGTCTCTCTGGAAACACCATATATTTT.

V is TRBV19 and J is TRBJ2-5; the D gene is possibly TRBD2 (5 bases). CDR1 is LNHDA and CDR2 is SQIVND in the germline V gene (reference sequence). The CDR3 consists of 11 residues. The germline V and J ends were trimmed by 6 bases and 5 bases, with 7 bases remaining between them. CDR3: CASRRGETQYF. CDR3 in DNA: TGTGCCAGTAGGCGAGGGGAGACCCAGTACTTC.

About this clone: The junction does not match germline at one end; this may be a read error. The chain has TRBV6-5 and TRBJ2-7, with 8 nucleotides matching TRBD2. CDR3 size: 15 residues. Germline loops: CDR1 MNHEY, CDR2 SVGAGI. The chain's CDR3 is CASIPSRGVAGSPVF. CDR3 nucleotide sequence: TGTGCCAGCATCCCTAGTCGGGGAGTAGCGGGATCCCCGGTCTTC.

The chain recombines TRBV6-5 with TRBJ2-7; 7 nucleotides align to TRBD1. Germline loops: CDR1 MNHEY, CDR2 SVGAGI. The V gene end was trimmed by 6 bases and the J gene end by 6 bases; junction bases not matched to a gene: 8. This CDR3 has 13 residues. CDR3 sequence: CASSPDRYGEQYF. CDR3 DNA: TGTGCCAGCAGCCCGGACAGGTATGGCGAGCAGTACTTC.

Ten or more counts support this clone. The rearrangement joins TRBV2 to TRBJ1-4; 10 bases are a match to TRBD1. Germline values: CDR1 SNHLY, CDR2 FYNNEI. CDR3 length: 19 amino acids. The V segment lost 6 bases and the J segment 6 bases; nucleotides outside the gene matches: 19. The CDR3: CASSRPSSRDRGGHEKLFF. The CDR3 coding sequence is TGTGCCAGCAGCCGTCCCTCCTCACGGGACAGGGGTGGCCATGAAAAACTGTTTTTT.

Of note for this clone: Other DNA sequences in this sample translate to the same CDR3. The CDR3 DNA is TGCAGCGTTGCGGGAGAGACCCAGTACTTC. Encoded protein: CSVAGETQYF. The rearrangement uses TRBV29-1 and TRBJ2-5; D remains ambiguous. The CDR3 length is 10 residues. V lost 4 bases to trimming and J lost 4 bases, with 4 bases between them. Germline V lookup: CDR1 SQVTM, CDR2 ANQGSEA.

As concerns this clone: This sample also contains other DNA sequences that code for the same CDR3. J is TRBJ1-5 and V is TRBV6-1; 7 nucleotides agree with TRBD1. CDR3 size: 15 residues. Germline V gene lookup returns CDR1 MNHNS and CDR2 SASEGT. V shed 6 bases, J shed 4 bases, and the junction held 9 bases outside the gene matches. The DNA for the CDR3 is TGTGCCAGCAGCTCCCAAGGGACAGTTAATCAGCCCCAGCATTTT. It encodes CASSSQGTVNQPQHF.

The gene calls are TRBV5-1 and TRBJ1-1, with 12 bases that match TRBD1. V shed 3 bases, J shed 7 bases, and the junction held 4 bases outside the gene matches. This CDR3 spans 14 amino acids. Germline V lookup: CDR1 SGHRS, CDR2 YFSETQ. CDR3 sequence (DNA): TGCGCCAGCAGCTCCGGGACAGGGGGCAGTGAAGCTTTCTTT. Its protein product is CASSSGTGGSEAFF.

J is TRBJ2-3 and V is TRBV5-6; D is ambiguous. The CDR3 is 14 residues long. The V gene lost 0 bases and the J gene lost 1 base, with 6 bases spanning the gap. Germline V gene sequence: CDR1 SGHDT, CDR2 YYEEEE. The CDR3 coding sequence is TGTGCCAGCAGCTTGGGGGCGGGCACAGATACGCAGTATTTT. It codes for CASSLGAGTDTQYF.

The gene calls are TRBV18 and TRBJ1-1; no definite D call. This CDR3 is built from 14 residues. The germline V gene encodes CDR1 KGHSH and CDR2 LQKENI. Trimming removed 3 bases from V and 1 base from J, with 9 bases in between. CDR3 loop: CASSPLKGNTEAFF. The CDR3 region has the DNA TGTGCCAGCTCACCCCTTAAGGGGAACACTGAAGCTTTCTTT.

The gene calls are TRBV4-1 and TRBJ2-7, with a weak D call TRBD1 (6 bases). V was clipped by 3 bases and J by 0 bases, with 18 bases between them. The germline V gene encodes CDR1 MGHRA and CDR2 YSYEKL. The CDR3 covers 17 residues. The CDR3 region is CASSQGAGTTLSYEQYF. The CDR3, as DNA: TGCGCCAGCAGCCAGGGTGCCGGGACAACACTCTCCTACGAGCAGTACTTC.

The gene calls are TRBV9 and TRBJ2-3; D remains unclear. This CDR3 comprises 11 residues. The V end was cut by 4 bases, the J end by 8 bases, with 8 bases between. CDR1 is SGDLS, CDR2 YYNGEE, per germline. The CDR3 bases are TGTGCCAGCAGCATAGGACGTACGCAGTATTTT. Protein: CASSIGRTQYF.

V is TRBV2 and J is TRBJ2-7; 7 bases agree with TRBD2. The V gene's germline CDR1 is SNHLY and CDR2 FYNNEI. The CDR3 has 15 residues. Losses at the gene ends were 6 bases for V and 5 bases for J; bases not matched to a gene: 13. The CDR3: CASRNEWTRIDEQYF. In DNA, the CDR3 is TGTGCCAGCAGAAACGAGTGGACTAGGATTGACGAGCAGTACTTC.

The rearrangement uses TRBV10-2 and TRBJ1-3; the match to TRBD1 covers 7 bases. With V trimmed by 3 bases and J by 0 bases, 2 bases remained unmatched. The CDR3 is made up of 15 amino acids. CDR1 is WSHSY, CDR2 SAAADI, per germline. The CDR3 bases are TGCGCCAGCAGTGACAGGGGGAACTCTGGAAACACCATATATTTT. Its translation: CASSDRGNSGNTIYF.

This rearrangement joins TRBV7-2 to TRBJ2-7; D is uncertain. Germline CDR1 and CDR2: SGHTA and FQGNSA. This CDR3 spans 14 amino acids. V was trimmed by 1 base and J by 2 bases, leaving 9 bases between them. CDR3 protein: CASSLGSEPYEQYF. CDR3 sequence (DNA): TGTGCCAGCAGCTTAGGGTCGGAACCCTACGAGCAGTACTTC.

The CDR3 region is CASSAPRQGREKLFF. CDR3 nucleotide sequence: TGTGCCAGCAGTGCCCCCAGACAGGGGAGGGAAAAACTGTTTTTT. V gene TRBV27 combines with J gene TRBJ1-4; 8 positions match TRBD1. The CDR3 consists of 15 residues. Germline V lookup: CDR1 MNHEY, CDR2 SMNVEV (reference sequence). Trimming cost V 5 bases and J 8 bases; bases outside gene matches: 10. Combining the CDR3 with reference TRBV27 and TRBJ1-4 gives the whole variable domain EAQVTQNPRYLITVTGKKLTVTCSQNMNHEYMSWYRQDPGLGLRQIYYSMNVEVTDKGDVPEGYKVSRKEKRNFPLILESPSPNQTSLYFCASSAPRQGREKLFFGSGTQLSVL.

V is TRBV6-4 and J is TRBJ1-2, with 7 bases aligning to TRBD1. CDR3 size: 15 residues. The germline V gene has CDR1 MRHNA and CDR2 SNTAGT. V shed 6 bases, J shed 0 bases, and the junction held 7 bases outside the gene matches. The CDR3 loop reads CASSPTGFSNYGYTF. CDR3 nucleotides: TGTGCCAGCAGCCCGACAGGGTTTTCTAACTATGGCTACACCTTC.

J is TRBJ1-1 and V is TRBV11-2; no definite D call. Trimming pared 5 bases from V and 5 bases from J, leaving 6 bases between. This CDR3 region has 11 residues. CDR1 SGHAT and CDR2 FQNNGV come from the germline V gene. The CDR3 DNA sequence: TGTGCCAGCAGCACTTGGACTGAAGCTTTCTTT. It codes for CASSTWTEAFF.

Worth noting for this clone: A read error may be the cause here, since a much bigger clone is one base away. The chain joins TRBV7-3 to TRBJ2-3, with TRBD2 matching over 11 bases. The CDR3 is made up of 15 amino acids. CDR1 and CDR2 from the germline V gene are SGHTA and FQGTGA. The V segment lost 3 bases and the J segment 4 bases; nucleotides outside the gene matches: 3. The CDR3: CASSFSGRASDTQYF. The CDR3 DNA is TGTGCCAGCAGCTTTAGCGGGAGGGCGTCAGATACGCAGTATTTT.

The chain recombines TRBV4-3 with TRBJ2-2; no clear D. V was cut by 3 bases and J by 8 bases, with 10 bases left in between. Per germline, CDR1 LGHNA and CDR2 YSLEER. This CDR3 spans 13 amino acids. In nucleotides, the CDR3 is TGCGCCAGCAGCCAGCGGATTAGGGGGGAGCTGTTTTTT. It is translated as CASSQRIRGELFF.

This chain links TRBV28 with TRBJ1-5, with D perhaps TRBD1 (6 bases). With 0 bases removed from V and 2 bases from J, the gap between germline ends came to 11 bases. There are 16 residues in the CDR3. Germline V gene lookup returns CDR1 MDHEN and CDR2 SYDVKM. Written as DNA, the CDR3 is TGTGCCAGCAGTTTATGGGCAGGGGCGGGCAATCAGCCCCAGCATTTT. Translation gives CASSLWAGAGNQPQHF.

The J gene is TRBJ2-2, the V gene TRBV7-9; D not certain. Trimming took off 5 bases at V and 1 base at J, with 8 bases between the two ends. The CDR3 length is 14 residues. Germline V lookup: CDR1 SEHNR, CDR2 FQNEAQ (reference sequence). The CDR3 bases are TGTGCCAGCAGCCTACCGCTGAACACCGGGGAGCTGTTTTTT. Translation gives CASSLPLNTGELFF.

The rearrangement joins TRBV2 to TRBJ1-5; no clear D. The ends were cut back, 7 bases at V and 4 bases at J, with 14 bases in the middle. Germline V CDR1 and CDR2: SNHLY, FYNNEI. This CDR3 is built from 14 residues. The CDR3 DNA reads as TGTGCCAGCACCCCGGTCGCCAAAAATCAGCCCCAGCATTTT. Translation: CASTPVAKNQPQHF. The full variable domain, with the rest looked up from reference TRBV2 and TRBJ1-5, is EPEVTQTPSHQVTQMGQEVILRCVPISNHLYFYWYRQILGQKVEFLVSFYNNEISEKSEIFDDQFSVERPDGSNFTLKIRSTKLEDSAMYFCASTPVAKNQPQHFGDGTRLSIL.

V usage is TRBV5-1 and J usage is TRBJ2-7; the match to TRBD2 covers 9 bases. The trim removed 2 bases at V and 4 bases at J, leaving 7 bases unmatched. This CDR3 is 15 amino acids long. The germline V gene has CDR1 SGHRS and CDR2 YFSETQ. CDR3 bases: TGCGCCAGCAGCTTTGGAACGACTAGCGGTTACGAGCAGTACTTC. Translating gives CASSFGTTSGYEQYF.

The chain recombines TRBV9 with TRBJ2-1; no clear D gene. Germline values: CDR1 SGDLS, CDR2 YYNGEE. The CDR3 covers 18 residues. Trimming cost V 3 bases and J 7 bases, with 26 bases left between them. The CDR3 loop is CASSARGVGSSLGNEQFF. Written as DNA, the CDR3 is TGTGCCAGCAGCGCACGTGGTGTAGGGTCGTCGCTGGGTAATGAGCAGTTCTTC.

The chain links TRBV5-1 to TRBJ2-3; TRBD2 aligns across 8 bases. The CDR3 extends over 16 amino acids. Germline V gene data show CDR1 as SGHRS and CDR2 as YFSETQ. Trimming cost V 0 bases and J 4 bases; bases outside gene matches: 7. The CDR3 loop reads CASSLAGGPGADTQYF. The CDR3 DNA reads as TGCGCCAGCAGCTTGGCGGGAGGGCCTGGAGCAGATACGCAGTATTTT.